The TCR beta chain under discussion was sequenced for a study of cytomegalovirus exposure and HLA in healthy donors. Findings and caveats of the study: Reported performance of the classifier showed diagnosis of cytomegalovirus status with high specificity and sensitivity. Earlier analysis yielded a pattern in which most TCR beta V segments were productive about 87% or about 30% of the time.

V was cut by 2 bases and J by 7 bases, with 21 bases left in between. The V gene's germline CDR1 is SGHTS and CDR2 YDEGEE. The CDR3 sequence is 17 residues long. In the PCR, 60 Vbeta and 13 Jbeta primers were used. The method was immunoSEQ multiplex PCR; TCRdb's version includes in-frame clones alone and lacks a portion of them. The sample includes approximately 97,000 clones, over 80% of them seen just once. As concerns this clone: Its antigen is currently unknown.

Specimen: PBMCs. V and J are TRBV5-8 and TRBJ1-4, with TRBD1 as a possible D gene (5 bases). The receptor comes from a man in his forties in good health and CMV-seronegative. The DNA of the CDR3 is TGTGCCAGCAGCTTCATCAGGGATGTTGGGTTTAGTGAAAAACTGTTTTTT. It translates to CASSFIRDVGFSEKLFF.